This passage covers 23 T cell receptor beta chains from one sample sequenced in a study of metastatic and nonmetastatic thyroid tumors. No patient received treatment before thyroid surgery. TCRdb reassembled clones from the PCR reads with MiXCR. The sample consists of around 15,000 clones, roughly 28% of them appearing once. The sample comprised blood. The receptors originated from a female donor with papillary thyroid cancer or a benign thyroid nodule (not recorded which). Some clones in this sample may be carry-over from other donors' samples.

By proportion, this clone is medium-sized. This chain connects TRBV6-2 or TRBV6-3 to TRBJ2-6; D is unresolved. CDR1 is MNHEY, CDR2 SVGEGT, per germline. V lost 10 bases to trimming and J lost 0 bases, with 16 bases between them. CDR3 length: 16 residues. The CDR3 nucleotides are TGTGCCACCTTGCGGCAGGCCCGCTCTGGGGCCAACGTCCTGACTTTC. It codes for CATLRQARSGANVLTF.

The chain joins TRBV6-2 or TRBV6-3 to TRBJ1-1; 8 nucleotides line up with TRBD1. J lost 1 base, V lost 6 bases, and 4 bases had no gene match. Germline V gives CDR1 MNHEY, CDR2 SVGEGT. This CDR3 comprises 14 residues. The CDR3 sequence is CASSRGTGNTEAFF. The DNA for the CDR3 is TGTGCCAGCAGCAGAGGGACAGGGAACACTGAAGCTTTCTTT.

This clone was picked up many times. J is TRBJ2-5 and V is TRBV30, with no clear D. CDR3 size: 12 residues. Germline CDR1 GTSNPN, CDR2 SVGIG (reference sequence). V lost 4 bases and J lost 4, with 10 bases in between. This chain's CDR3 is CAWTGSTETQYF. DNA for the CDR3: TGTGCCTGGACGGGTAGTACAGAGACCCAGTACTTC.

This clone counts as medium-sized. The V gene is TRBV5-1, the J gene TRBJ1-2; D is unresolved. CDR3 length: 13 residues. The ends were cut back, 1 base at V and 2 bases at J, with 6 bases in the middle. Germline CDR1 SGHRS, CDR2 YFSETQ. CDR3 region: CASSLTQNYGYTF. The CDR3 DNA sequence: TGCGCCAGCAGCTTGACGCAGAACTATGGCTACACCTTC.

The gene calls are TRBV9 and TRBJ2-6; D gene ambiguous. The CDR3 consists of 17 residues. Germline-derived CDR1 and CDR2 are SGDLS and YYNGEE. V was cut by 4 bases and J by 0 bases, with 14 bases left in between. The chain's CDR3 is CASSFSTESSGANVLTF. The DNA of the CDR3 is TGTGCCAGCAGCTTTTCCACGGAAAGCTCTGGGGCCAACGTCCTGACTTTC.

This clone was observed a handful of times. The chain links TRBV19 to TRBJ2-7; 9 nucleotides agree with TRBD1. Losses at the gene ends were 6 bases for V and 6 bases for J; bases not matched to a gene: 12. Germline V gene lookup returns CDR1 LNHDA and CDR2 SQIVND (reference sequence). This CDR3 spans 15 amino acids. CDR3 bases: TGTGCCAGTAGCCAGGGACAGGGAAGAATGAGCGAGCAGTACTTC. It translates to CASSQGQGRMSEQYF. Variable domain in full (rest from reference TRBV19 and TRBJ2-7): DGGITQSPKYLFRKEGQNVTLSCEQNLNHDAMYWYRQDPGQGLRLIYYSQIVNDFQKGDIAEGYSVSREKKESFPLTVTSAQKNPTAFYLCASSQGQGRMSEQYFGPGTRLTVT.

Only a few counts were recorded for this clone. V and J are TRBV2 and TRBJ2-2, with D uncertain. Germline V gene lookup returns CDR1 SNHLY and CDR2 FYNNEI. This CDR3 spans 14 amino acids. V lost 4 bases to trimming and J lost 3 bases, with 9 bases between them. CDR3 DNA: TGTGCCAGCAGTGTCACTGGCGACACCGGGGAGCTGTTTTTT. Encoded protein: CASSVTGDTGELFF.

This clone is labeled as medium-sized (0.01 to 0.1%). This chain uses TRBV7-3 with TRBJ1-1, with unresolved D. Germline CDR1 is SGHTA and CDR2 is FQGTGA. The CDR3 loop spans 16 amino acids. V lost 2 bases, J lost 0 bases, and 13 bases lay in between. The CDR3 DNA reads TGTGCCAGCAGCTTAGCCCCCTCCGGGATGAACACTGAAGCTTTCTTT. Its protein is CASSLAPSGMNTEAFF.

V usage is TRBV5-1 and J usage is TRBJ1-1; TRBD1 aligns across 7 bases. Unmatched junction bases numbered 6, after V lost 6 bases and J lost 1 base. CDR1 and CDR2 from the germline V gene are SGHRS and YFSETQ. The length of the CDR3 is 14 residues. The CDR3 sequence is CASISRQGNTEAFF. CDR3 DNA sequence: TGCGCCAGCATCTCCCGACAGGGGAACACTGAAGCTTTCTTT.

V is TRBV11-1 and J is TRBJ1-2; 8 bases line up with TRBD1. V lost 3 bases, J lost 1 base, and 10 bases stayed unmatched. The CDR3 extends over 17 amino acids. Germline V lookup: CDR1 SGHAT, CDR2 FQDESV (reference sequence). CDR3 in amino acids: CASSFGERTGNNYGYTF. CDR3 in DNA: TGTGCCAGCAGCTTCGGAGAAAGGACAGGGAATAACTATGGCTACACCTTC.

The rearrangement links TRBV6-1 to TRBJ2-7; D may be TRBD1 (6 bases). The V gene's germline CDR1 is MNHNS and CDR2 SASEGT. The CDR3 loop spans 14 amino acids. The ends were cut back, 5 bases at V and 0 bases at J, with 11 bases in the middle. CDR3 region: CASSPTGSSYEQYF. The CDR3 DNA is TGTGCCAGCAGTCCAACAGGGAGCTCCTACGAGCAGTACTTC.

This clone counts as medium-sized. The CDR3 DNA reads TGTGCCAGCAGTTCAGGGCCCGGGGGGGATGAGCAGTACTTC. Encoded protein: CASSSGPGGDEQYF. This chain links TRBV12-3 or TRBV12-4 with TRBJ2-7; 8 bases match TRBD2. Trimming removed 4 bases from V and 7 bases from J; junction bases left unmatched: 9. CDR3 length: 14 residues.

V gene TRBV20-1 combines with J gene TRBJ1-1; D is ambiguous. CDR1 is DFQATT, CDR2 SNEGSKA, per germline (reference sequence). The CDR3 loop spans 15 amino acids. Trimming cost V 2 bases and J 0 bases, with 13 bases left between them. CDR3 region: CSARTAAIMNTEAFF. The CDR3 DNA sequence: TGCAGTGCTAGAACAGCCGCAATTATGAACACTGAAGCTTTCTTT.

The chain links TRBV9 to TRBJ2-3; D not resolved. This CDR3 region has 15 residues. Trimming took off 2 bases at V and 4 bases at J, with 14 bases between the two ends. The V gene's germline CDR1 is SGDLS and CDR2 YYNGEE. The CDR3 DNA is TGTGCCAGCAGCGTGGCCCGTATTAGGTCAGATACGCAGTATTTT. This sequence encodes CASSVARIRSDTQYF.

The CDR3 region has the DNA TGTGCCAGCAGTTTAAAAACATCCGGGAGGCGCGGGGAGCTGTTTTTT. It yields the protein CASSLKTSGRRGELFF. V gene TRBV2 combines with J gene TRBJ2-2; 7 positions match TRBD2. CDR1 and CDR2 (germline): SNHLY, FYNNEI. This CDR3 comprises 16 residues. V lost 5 bases to trimming and J lost 7 bases; unmatched junction nucleotides: 13.

For the CDR3, the DNA is TGTGCCAGCAGCCCACGGGGAGCGGGAGCTTCCTACGAGCAGTACTTC. Its protein is CASSPRGAGASYEQYF. The V call is TRBV9, the J call TRBJ2-7, with 8 nucleotides matching TRBD2. Per germline, CDR1 SGDLS and CDR2 YYNGEE. CDR3 size: 16 residues. With 4 bases clipped from V and 1 base from J, the junction kept 10 bases outside the gene matches. The entire variable domain, with the rest obtained from reference TRBV9 and TRBJ2-7, is as follows: DSGVTQTPKHLITATGQRVTLRCSPRSGDLSVYWYQQSLDQGLQFLIQYYNGEERAKGNILERFSAQQFPDLHSELNLSSLELGDSALYFCASSPRGAGASYEQYFGPGTRLTVT.

This clone was seen ten or more times. This chain connects TRBV3-1 to TRBJ2-3; 12 nucleotides align to TRBD2. V was pared by 6 bases and J by 5 bases, with 6 bases of the junction left unmatched. The CDR3 is 15 residues long. The germline V gene has CDR1 LGHDT and CDR2 YNNKEL (reference sequence). The CDR3 DNA sequence: TGTGCCAGCAGAAAACTAGCGGGGGGTCGAGATACGCAGTATTTT. Amino acid sequence: CASRKLAGGRDTQYF.

The V and J genes are TRBV11-1 and TRBJ1-3; D uncertain. V was cut by 2 bases and J by 0 bases, with 14 bases left in between. The V gene's germline CDR1 is SGHAT and CDR2 FQDESV (reference sequence). The CDR3 spans 17 residues. The CDR3 spells CASSLRRRTHSGNTIYF. The CDR3 DNA reads as TGTGCCAGCAGCTTACGAAGGAGGACCCACTCTGGAAACACCATATATTTT. Complete variable domain (other parts from reference TRBV11-1 and TRBJ1-3): EAEVAQSPRYKITEKSQAVAFWCDPISGHATLYWYRQILGQGPELLVQFQDESVVDDSQLPKDRFSAERLKGVDSTLKIQPAELGDSAMYLCASSLRRRTHSGNTIYFGEGSWLTVV.

A word on this clone: A read error may account for a junction end that differs from germline. This chain connects TRBV28 to TRBJ1-2; D gene uncertain. CDR3 length: 11 residues. Germline V CDR1 and CDR2: MDHEN, SYDVKM. CDR3 loop: CASSEGYGYHF. The DNA for the CDR3 is TGTGCCAGCAGTGAAGGCTATGGCTACCACTTC.

Only a few counts were recorded for this clone. The chain links TRBV6-1 to TRBJ1-1, with TRBD1 matching 7 bases. CDR1 MNHNS and CDR2 SASEGT come from the germline V gene. Trimming cost V 6 bases and J 5 bases; bases outside gene matches: 9. The CDR3 totals 14 residues. The CDR3 DNA reads TGTGCCAGCAGGCTACAGGGGACGGGAACTGAAGCTTTCTTT. Encoded protein: CASRLQGTGTEAFF.

This clone occurred many times. A read error is possible here, since a much larger clone lies one base away. This rearrangement joins TRBV2 to TRBJ1-5; D unresolved. This CDR3 has 15 residues. Germline V lookup: CDR1 SNHLY, CDR2 FYNNEI. CDR3 sequence (DNA): TGTGCCAGCAGAGAGGAAGGGCTTGGCAATCAGTCCCAGCATTTT. It is translated as CASREEGLGNQSQHF.

In its sample, this clone was seen many times. The gene calls are TRBV5-6 and TRBJ2-5; TRBD2 agrees at 9 bases. The length of the CDR3 is 14 residues. The germline CDR1 and CDR2 sequences are SGHDT and YYEEEE. The J segment lost 4 bases and the V segment lost 0 bases, leaving 1 base of the junction unmatched. For the CDR3, the DNA is TGTGCCAGCAGCTTGGGACTAGCGGCAGAGACCCAGTACTTC. Its protein product is CASSLGLAAETQYF.

In its sample, this clone was seen once. In this CDR3 the conserved last residue, phenylalanine or tryptophan, is missing, so a read error is likely. The DNA is omitted, as the CDR3 cannot be located on it reliably, and the CDR3 follows TCRdb's listing. The rearrangement links TRBV20-1 to TRBJ1-2. The CDR3 has 12 residues if both end residues are counted. CDR1 DFQATT and CDR2 SNEGSKA come from the germline V gene (reference sequence). This CDR3 reads CSARPILDGDTL.